The rows below give T cell receptor beta chains drawn from one sample of a study of T cells after yellow fever vaccination. TCRdb analysed the 5' RACE reads with MiXCR anew, one entry per CDR3 protein. The sample gives around 300,000 distinct CDR3 sequences, about 4.5% of which show up once; less than 20% is in the top ten. Sequencing used PBMCs, obtained 15 days after the yellow fever booster vaccination. The receptor set was obtained from a young man who received the YFV17D yellow fever vaccine. Each CDR3 is given with its conserved first and last residue. The D gene is left open where the match is weak. Only part of the rows carry a size: once, few, many, or a class if the clone is expanded.

TRBJ1-4	TRBD1	TRBV18	-	TGTGCCAGCTCACTACTTAACAGGGGACTAGAAGGACTGTTTTTT	CASSLLNRGLEGLFF
TRBJ1-1	-	TRBV12-3/TRBV12-4	many	TGTGCCAGCAGTTTGGTTGAAGCTTTCTTT	CASSLVEAFF
TRBJ2-7	TRBD1	TRBV5-1	many	TGCGCCAGCAGTGGCAGGGGGTACGAGCAGTACTTC	CASSGRGYEQYF
TRBJ2-1	TRBD2	TRBV11-2	many	TGTGCCAGCAGCCCCAACCCTAGCGGGGGCTCCTACAATGAGCAGTTCTTC	CASSPNPSGGSYNEQFF
TRBJ1-6	-	TRBV5-5	many	TGTGCCAGCAGCTCCAATCTTGGGAGGGACTCCTATAATTCACCCCTCCACTTT	CASSSNLGRDSYNSPLHF
TRBJ2-1	TRBD2	TRBV7-6	many	TGTGCCAGCAGCTCTCCGACTCGCGGGGGGCCTTCGAGCTCCTACAATGAGCAGTTCTTC	CASSSPTRGGPSSSYNEQFF
TRBJ2-3	-	TRBV11-2	many	TGTGCCAGCAGAGACCGAACAGATACGCAGTATTTT	CASRDRTDTQYF
TRBJ2-1	TRBD2	TRBV7-2	many	TGTGCCAGCAGCTTAGGGGGTAGCGGGAATGAGCAGTTCTTC	CASSLGGSGNEQFF
TRBJ2-1	TRBD2	TRBV10-1	-	TGCGCCAGCAGTGTCGGTAGCGGGGGGGTTGAGCAGTTCTTC	CASSVGSGGVEQFF
TRBJ2-5	-	TRBV9	many	TGTGCCAGCAGCGTAGTGTCCAGGGGGGTAGAGACCCAGTACTTC	CASSVVSRGVETQYF
TRBJ1-2	TRBD1	TRBV12-3/TRBV12-4	-	TGTGCCAGCAGTCCCGAGGGGGCGGATGGCTACACCTTC	CASSPEGADGYTF
TRBJ1-1	-	TRBV7-6	many	TGTGCCAGCAGCTTAGAACAGGGCGACACTGAAGCTTTCTTT	CASSLEQGDTEAFF
TRBJ1-2	-	TRBV18	many	TGTGCCAGCTCACCACCGATGGTGTATGGCTACACCTTC	CASSPPMVYGYTF
TRBJ1-6	-	TRBV20-1	few	TGCAGTGCTACCCAGGGGCGGCAGACGTATAATTCACCCCTCCACTTT	CSATQGRQTYNSPLHF